The rows below give T cell receptor beta chains drawn from one sample of a study of T cell changes during pregnancy in multiple sclerosis. Here immunoSEQ multiplex PCR was the method, and the copy in TCRdb shows in-frame clones only, minus some. Among 100,000 or so clones listed, approximately 91% were seen once. This specimen consisted of peripheral blood, obtained after pregnancy. The receptors were sampled from a female donor with multiple sclerosis, enrolled in a pregnancy study. Both conserved end residues are part of each CDR3. D genes are given only for firm matches. The size of a clone is reported for some rows only, either as once, few or many, or as a class for expanded clones.

v_gene	j_gene	d_gene	abundance	CDR3aa	CDR3nt
TRBV19	TRBJ1-4	TRBD1	once	CASSLSGTGGEKLFF	TGTGCCAGTAGTCTCTCCGGGACAGGAGGTGAAAAACTGTTTTTT
TRBV5-1	TRBJ2-2	NA	NA	CASTILAGATANTGELFF	TGCGCCAGCACCATCCTGGCGGGGGCTACCGCGAACACCGGGGAGCTGTTTTTT
TRBV6-5	TRBJ2-7	NA	once	CASRTGGRSGEQYF	TGTGCCAGCAGGACGGGGGGCAGGTCGGGAGAGCAGTACTTC
TRBV28	TRBJ1-4	NA	NA	CASNTGWANEKLFF	TGTGCCAGCAATACAGGGTGGGCTAATGAAAAACTGTTTTTT
TRBV7-3	TRBJ2-1	NA	few	CASSLLGPNEQFF	TGTGCCAGCAGCTTATTGGGCCCCAATGAGCAGTTCTTC
TRBV4-1	TRBJ2-3	TRBD2	NA	CASSEGLAVGTDTQYF	TGCGCCAGCAGCGAAGGACTAGCCGTAGGCACAGATACGCAGTATTTT
TRBV10-3	TRBJ1-6	NA	NA	CAIRAGTSSYNSPLHF	TGTGCCATCAGAGCGGGCACCAGCTCCTATAATTCACCCCTCCACTTT
TRBV9	TRBJ2-2	NA	NA	CASSVEDTGELFF	TGTGCCAGCAGCGTCGAGGACACCGGGGAGCTGTTTTTT
TRBV2	TRBJ1-1	NA	NA	CASRREGSTEAFF	TGTGCCAGCAGAAGGGAAGGGAGCACTGAAGCTTTCTTT
TRBV4-2	TRBJ2-3	TRBD2	NA	CASSQDAAGVTDTQYF	TGTGCCAGCAGCCAAGACGCAGCGGGAGTCACAGATACGCAGTATTTT